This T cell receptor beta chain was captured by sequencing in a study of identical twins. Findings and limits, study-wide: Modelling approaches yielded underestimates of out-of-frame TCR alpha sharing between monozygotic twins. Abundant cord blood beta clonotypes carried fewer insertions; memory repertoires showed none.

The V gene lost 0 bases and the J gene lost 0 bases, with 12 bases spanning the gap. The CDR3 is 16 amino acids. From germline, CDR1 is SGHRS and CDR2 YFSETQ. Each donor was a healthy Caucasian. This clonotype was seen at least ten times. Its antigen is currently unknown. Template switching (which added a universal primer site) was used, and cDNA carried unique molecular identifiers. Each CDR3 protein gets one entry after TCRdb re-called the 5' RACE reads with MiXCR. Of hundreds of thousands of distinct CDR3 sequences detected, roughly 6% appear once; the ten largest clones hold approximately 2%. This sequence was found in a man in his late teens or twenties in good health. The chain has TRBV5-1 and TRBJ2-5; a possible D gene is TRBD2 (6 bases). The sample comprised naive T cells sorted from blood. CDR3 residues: CASSLAPGRYQETQYF. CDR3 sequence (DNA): TGCGCCAGCAGCTTGGCCCCAGGGAGGTACCAAGAGACCCAGTACTTC.